This TCR beta chain was recovered during a study of blood T cell repertoires in COVID-19. Trimming took 3 bases from V and 4 from J, leaving 16 bases between them. This CDR3 has 15 residues. Per germline, CDR1 ENHRY and CDR2 SYGVKD. This table comes from immunoSEQ multiplex PCR, and its TCRdb copy is limited to in-frame clones, with some not included. The sample lists over 250,000 clones; 75% to 95% were seen once. Specimen: peripheral blood. This TCR came from a person in their late teens or twenties with COVID-19, enrolled during active disease. This chain links TRBV10-3 with TRBJ2-7, with D possibly being TRBD1 (5 bases). DNA of the CDR3: TGTGCCATCAGTGAAGGGGCTAGTTCGACTTACGAGCAGTACTTC. It specifies CAISEGASSTYEQYF.